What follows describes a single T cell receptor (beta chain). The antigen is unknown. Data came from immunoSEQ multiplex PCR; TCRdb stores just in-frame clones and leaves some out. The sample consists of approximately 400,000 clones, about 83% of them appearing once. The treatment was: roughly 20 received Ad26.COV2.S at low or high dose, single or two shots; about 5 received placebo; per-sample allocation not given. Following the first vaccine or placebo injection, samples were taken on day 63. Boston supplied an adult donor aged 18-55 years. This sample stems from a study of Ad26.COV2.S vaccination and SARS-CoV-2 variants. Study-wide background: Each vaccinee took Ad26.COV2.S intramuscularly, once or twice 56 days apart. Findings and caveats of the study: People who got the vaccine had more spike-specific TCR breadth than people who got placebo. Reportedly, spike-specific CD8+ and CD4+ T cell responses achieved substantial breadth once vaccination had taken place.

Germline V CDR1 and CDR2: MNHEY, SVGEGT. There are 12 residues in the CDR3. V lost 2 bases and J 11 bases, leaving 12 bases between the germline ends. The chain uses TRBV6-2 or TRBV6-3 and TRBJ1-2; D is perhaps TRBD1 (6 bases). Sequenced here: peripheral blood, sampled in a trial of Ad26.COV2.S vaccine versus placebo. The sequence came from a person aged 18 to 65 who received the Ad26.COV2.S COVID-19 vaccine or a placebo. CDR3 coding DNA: TGTGCCAGCAGTTACCCACAGGGCTGGTACACCTTC. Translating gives CASSYPQGWYTF.